These 20 T cell receptor beta chains were all obtained from the same sample, sequenced in a study of blood T cell repertoires in COVID-19. Sequencing was performed with immunoSEQ multiplex PCR; in TCRdb, only in-frame clones are kept and a portion is missing. The sample lists around 470,000 clones; 75% to 90% were seen once. The specimen sequenced was peripheral blood. The receptor set was obtained from a man between 18 and 35 years old with COVID-19, enrolled during active disease.

The chain uses TRBV27 and TRBJ2-7; D is perhaps TRBD1 (5 bases). Germline V gene data show CDR1 as MNHEY and CDR2 as SMNVEV (reference sequence). The ends were cut back, 5 bases at V and 0 bases at J, with 8 bases in the middle. CDR3 size: 13 residues. CDR3 amino acids: CASSPGLSYEQYF. CDR3 coding DNA: TGTGCCAGCAGTCCAGGGCTCTCCTACGAGCAGTACTTC.

J is TRBJ1-1 and V is TRBV7-9, with 8 bases fitting TRBD1. The ends lost 5 bases at V and 1 base at J; junction bases unmatched: 6. This CDR3 region has 15 residues. Germline CDR1 reads SEHNR; CDR2 reads FQNEAQ (reference sequence). The CDR3 reads CASSKIQGGNTEAFF. The CDR3 coding sequence is TGTGCCAGCAGCAAAATACAGGGGGGGAACACTGAAGCTTTCTTT.

This chain's CDR3 is CASSLARNTEAFF. The CDR3 DNA follows: TGTGCCAGCAGCTTGGCCCGGAACACTGAAGCTTTCTTT. The rearrangement uses TRBV5-6 and TRBJ1-1; no clear D. The CDR3 is made up of 13 amino acids. Trimming took 0 bases from V and 1 from J, leaving 4 bases between them. CDR1 and CDR2 (germline): SGHDT, YYEEEE.

This clone was seen only a few times. The chain carries TRBV5-6 and TRBJ1-5; TRBD1 agrees at 7 bases. CDR1 is SGHDT, CDR2 YYEEEE, per germline. The CDR3 loop spans 15 amino acids. The J segment lost 5 bases and the V segment lost 0 bases, leaving 5 bases of the junction unmatched. The CDR3 nucleotides read TGTGCCAGCAGCTTGGGGGTCAGGGGGGATCAGCCCCAGCATTTT. This codes for CASSLGVRGDQPQHF.

The rearrangement uses TRBV27 and TRBJ2-7; D is perhaps TRBD2 (6 bases). Germline CDR1 and CDR2: MNHEY and SMNVEV (reference sequence). The CDR3 spans 12 residues. The germline V and J ends were trimmed by 2 bases and 4 bases, with 6 bases remaining between them. CDR3 nucleotides: TGTGCCAGCAGTTTACGGGAGTACGAGCAGTACTTC. As protein: CASSLREYEQYF.

Points on this clone: This sample also contains other DNA sequences that code for the same CDR3. This sequence joins TRBV11-2 and TRBJ2-2; 7 bases are shared with TRBD2. With 2 bases clipped from V and 0 bases from J, the junction kept 0 bases outside the gene matches. The germline V gene has CDR1 SGHAT and CDR2 FQNNGV. The CDR3 spans 15 residues. The CDR3: CASSLLAANTGELFF. CDR3 in DNA: TGTGCCAGCAGCTTACTAGCGGCGAACACCGGGGAGCTGTTTTTT.

The rearrangement uses TRBV5-1 and TRBJ2-7; the match to TRBD1 covers 10 bases. Germline CDR1 SGHRS, CDR2 YFSETQ. J lost 2 bases, V lost 3 bases, and 8 bases had no gene match. The CDR3 has 16 amino acids. The CDR3: CASSSEAGQGAYEQYF. The CDR3 coding sequence is TGCGCCAGCAGCTCGGAGGCCGGACAGGGGGCCTACGAGCAGTACTTC.

CDR3 sequence reads: CASSVGSRNTIYF. The CDR3 DNA sequence: TGTGCCAGCAGCGTAGGTAGCCGAAACACCATATATTTT. V is TRBV9 and J is TRBJ1-3; D is unclear. The germline V gene has CDR1 SGDLS and CDR2 YYNGEE. The V end was cut by 0 bases, the J end by 5 bases, with 6 bases between. The CDR3 has 13 amino acids. Together with reference TRBV9 and TRBJ1-3, the CDR3 gives the full variable domain: DSGVTQTPKHLITATGQRVTLRCSPRSGDLSVYWYQQSLDQGLQFLIQYYNGEERAKGNILERFSAQQFPDLHSELNLSSLELGDSALYFCASSVGSRNTIYFGEGSWLTVV.

The rearrangement joins TRBV5-1 to TRBJ2-7; possible D gene TRBD1, 6 bases. The CDR3 has 13 amino acids. Germline assignment: CDR1 SGHRS and CDR2 YFSETQ. The V end lost 6 bases, the J end lost 6 bases, and 16 bases lay between the germline ends. CDR3 residues: CASNNPGDGEQYF. The CDR3, as DNA: TGCGCCAGCAACAATCCAGGGGACGGCGAGCAGTACTTC.

The genes are TRBV3-1 (or the pseudogene TRBV3-2) and TRBJ2-7, with 8 bases matching TRBD2. Germline V lookup: CDR1 LGHDT, CDR2 YNNKEL (reference sequence). V lost 0 bases to trimming and J lost 5 bases; unmatched junction nucleotides: 9. This CDR3 region has 16 residues. The CDR3 DNA reads TGTGCCAGCAGCCAAGAATCACAAGCGGGAGTGGACGAGCAGTACTTC. Translated: CASSQESQAGVDEQYF.

In its sample, this clone was seen a few times. The genes are TRBV5-1 and TRBJ2-2; 7 bases are a match to TRBD1. V trimming: 5 bases; J trimming: 4 bases; junction bases outside the gene matches: 14. Germline V gene data show CDR1 as SGHRS and CDR2 as YFSETQ. The CDR3 is 17 residues long. This CDR3 reads CASSFTAGTEITGELFF. The CDR3 DNA reads TGCGCCAGCAGTTTCACCGCCGGGACAGAGATCACCGGGGAGCTGTTTTTT.

The V gene is TRBV6-6, the J gene TRBJ2-7, with D maybe TRBD2 (5 bases). CDR3 length equals 15 residues. Germline loops: CDR1 MNHNY, CDR2 SVGAGI (reference sequence). Trimming took 8 bases from V and 1 from J, leaving 18 bases between them. CDR3 in amino acids: CASGERSGLSYEQYF. Written as DNA, the CDR3 is TGTGCCAGCGGGGAAAGAAGCGGCCTTTCCTACGAGCAGTACTTC.

The rearrangement joins TRBV5-6 to TRBJ1-2; D gene ambiguous. CDR3 length: 11 residues. The germline V gene has CDR1 SGHDT and CDR2 YYEEEE. V was cut by 0 bases and J by 8 bases, with 5 bases left in between. CDR3 region: CASSLVSGYTF. In DNA form, the CDR3 reads TGTGCCAGCAGCTTGGTGAGCGGCTACACCTTC.

The CDR3 coding sequence is TGTGCCAGCAGCTTAGCCCTGACAGGGAAGACAAACACCATATATTTT. As protein: CASSLALTGKTNTIYF. The V call is TRBV7-8, the J call TRBJ1-3; 7 positions match TRBD1. The CDR3 extends over 16 amino acids. V shed 0 bases and J 6 bases; nucleotides not matched to a gene: 8. Germline V gene data show CDR1 as SGHVS and CDR2 as FQNEAQ.

The rearrangement joins TRBV5-1 to TRBJ2-7; a possible D gene is TRBD2 (6 bases). CDR1 is SGHRS, CDR2 YFSETQ, per germline. The CDR3 has 15 amino acids. The ends were cut back, 0 bases at V and 2 bases at J, with 12 bases in the middle. CDR3 DNA sequence: TGCGCCAGCAGCTTGGGTGGAGGGGTAACCTACGAGCAGTACTTC. Amino acids: CASSLGGGVTYEQYF. Using reference TRBV5-1 and TRBJ2-7 for the parts outside the CDR3, the full variable domain is KAGVTQTPRYLIKTRGQQVTLSCSPISGHRSVSWYQQTPGQGLQFLFEYFSETQRNKGNFPGRFSGRQFSNSRSEMNVSTLELGDSALYLCASSLGGGVTYEQYFGPGTRLTVT.

The V gene is TRBV19, the J gene TRBJ2-1; 12 nucleotides align to TRBD2. Germline V gene lookup returns CDR1 LNHDA and CDR2 SQIVND (reference sequence). J was trimmed by 8 bases and V by 1 base; bases with no gene match: 3. CDR3 length equals 15 residues. The CDR3 DNA sequence: TGTGCCAGTAGTATAGTACTAGCGGGGGGTGATGAGCAGTTCTTC. Translated, it gives CASSIVLAGGDEQFF.

The CDR3: CASIKTRDTDTQYF. The CDR3 DNA reads as TGTGCCAGCATCAAAACCCGGGACACAGATACGCAGTATTTT. The genes are TRBV7-8 and TRBJ2-3; TRBD2 is a possible D gene (5 bases). The CDR3 is 14 residues long. Deletions cut 7 bases from V and 2 bases from J, with 13 bases between. CDR1 is SGHVS and CDR2 is FQNEAQ in the germline V gene.

The chain links TRBV7-2 to TRBJ1-4; TRBD1 aligns across 11 bases. Germline trimming cut 3 bases from V and 8 bases from J; bases unmatched to any gene: 14. Per germline, CDR1 SGHTA and CDR2 FQGNSA. The CDR3 runs to 18 residues. DNA for the CDR3: TGTGCCAGCAGCTTCCCATTACCGGGACAGGGGGGACAGGAAAAACTGTTTTTT. Its protein product is CASSFPLPGQGGQEKLFF. Full variable domain (remainder filled in from reference TRBV7-2 and TRBJ1-4): GAGVSQSPSNKVTEKGKDVELRCDPISGHTALYWYRQSLGQGLEFLIYFQGNSAPDKSGLPSDRFSAERTGGSVSTLTIQRTQQEDSAVYLCASSFPLPGQGGQEKLFFGSGTQLSVL.

As to this clone: The sample contains more than one DNA sequence encoding this CDR3. The V and J genes are TRBV11-3 and TRBJ2-7, with TRBD1 identical over 9 bases. The V gene's germline CDR1 is SGHNT and CDR2 YENEEA. Germline trimming cut 4 bases from V and 5 bases from J; bases unmatched to any gene: 6. The CDR3 has 14 residues. In DNA form, the CDR3 reads TGTGCCAGCAGCTCCGGGACAGGGCTCGACGAGCAGTACTTC. Its translation: CASSSGTGLDEQYF.

The J gene is TRBJ1-1, the V gene TRBV29-1; tentative D call: TRBD1 (6 bases). The CDR3 has 13 residues. Germline CDR1 is SQVTM and CDR2 is ANQGSEA. The ends were cut back, 6 bases at V and 0 bases at J, with 11 bases in the middle. CDR3: CSVVGHLNTEAFF. Written as DNA, the CDR3 is TGCAGCGTGGTGGGACACTTGAACACTGAAGCTTTCTTT.